Following are 22 T cell receptor beta chains from one sample sequenced in a study of cytomegalovirus exposure and HLA in healthy donors. The PCR had 60 Vbeta and 13 Jbeta primers. Data came from immunoSEQ multiplex PCR; TCRdb stores just in-frame clones and leaves some out. The sample yields some 170,000 clones, 87% seen once. The sequenced sample was PBMCs. The receptors were sampled from a woman in her 30s in good health and CMV-seronegative.

The V gene is TRBV7-3, the J gene TRBJ2-3; TRBD1 might be the D (6 bases). V lost 2 bases, J lost 5 bases, and 11 bases lay in between. Germline V gene sequence: CDR1 SGHTA, CDR2 FQGTGA. The CDR3 extends over 14 amino acids. The CDR3 here is CASSLVGAEDTQYF. The DNA for the CDR3 is TGTGCCAGCAGCTTAGTGGGGGCGGAAGATACGCAGTATTTT.

The V gene is TRBV30, the J gene TRBJ1-2, with 10 nucleotides matching TRBD1. V shed 3 bases, J shed 2 bases, and the junction held 3 bases outside the gene matches. CDR3 length: 14 residues. Per germline, CDR1 GTSNPN and CDR2 SVGIG (reference sequence). Here the CDR3 DNA reads TGTGCCTGGAGCCGACAGGGGGCCAACTATGGCTACACCTTC. Its translation is CAWSRQGANYGYTF.

This rearrangement joins TRBV27 to TRBJ2-1; 12 nucleotides match TRBD2. CDR1 and CDR2 from the germline V gene are MNHEY and SMNVEV (reference sequence). The CDR3 has 14 amino acids. With 5 bases clipped from V and 16 bases from J, the junction kept 12 bases outside the gene matches. DNA for the CDR3: TGTGCCAGCAGTCCGGGACTAGCGGGTCGGGACCTTTTCTTC. Translating it yields CASSPGLAGRDLFF.

This CDR3 reads CASSAGQGAPYEQYF. The CDR3 DNA sequence: TGTGCCAGCAGCGCAGGTCAGGGGGCTCCCTACGAGCAGTACTTC. The V call is TRBV9, the J call TRBJ2-5, with 8 positions matching TRBD1. The end of the DNA fits TRBJ2-7 better, so the J call may be wrong. CDR1 is SGDLS, CDR2 YYNGEE, per germline. This CDR3 has 15 residues.

The genes are TRBV9 and TRBJ2-1, with TRBD1 as a possible D gene (5 bases). Germline assignment: CDR1 SGDLS and CDR2 YYNGEE. Trimming took off 2 bases at V and 5 bases at J, with 8 bases between the two ends. This CDR3 is 13 amino acids long. In nucleotides, the CDR3 is TGTGCCAGCAGCGTGGCAGGGAACAATGAGCAGTTCTTC. It yields the protein CASSVAGNNEQFF.

The chain couples TRBV15 to TRBJ2-1; tentatively, D is TRBD2 (7 bases). This CDR3 contains 14 residues. Germline V CDR1 and CDR2: LNHNV, YYDKDF (reference sequence). V lost 8 bases to trimming and J lost 3 bases, with 14 bases between them. The CDR3 loop is CATQPGGDYNEQFF. The CDR3 DNA sequence: TGTGCCACCCAACCGGGGGGCGACTACAATGAGCAGTTCTTC.

CDR3 residues: CASSQVANTPYEQYF. CDR3 nucleotide sequence: TGCGCCAGCAGCCAAGTGGCAAACACCCCCTACGAGCAGTACTTC. The gene calls are TRBV4-1 and TRBJ2-7; D ambiguous. The V gene lost 1 base and the J gene lost 2 bases, with 12 bases spanning the gap. This CDR3 has 15 amino acids. Germline CDR1 reads MGHRA; CDR2 reads YSYEKL.

This sequence joins TRBV5-1 and TRBJ2-3, with 7 bases that match TRBD2. J gave up 2 bases and V 5 bases, and 5 bases lay outside the gene matches. Germline assignment: CDR1 SGHRS and CDR2 YFSETQ. CDR3 size: 14 residues. CDR3 sequence reads: CASRAGSSTDTQYF. The CDR3 nucleotides are TGCGCCAGCAGAGCGGGGTCCTCCACAGATACGCAGTATTTT.

V usage is TRBV6-1 and J usage is TRBJ1-2; no definite D call. Germline V gene sequence: CDR1 MNHNS, CDR2 SASEGT. Deletions cut 0 bases from V and 3 bases from J, with 8 bases between. The CDR3 runs to 14 residues. The CDR3 region has the DNA TGTGCCAGCAGTGAAGCGGCCAGCGACTATGGCTACACCTTC. This gives the protein CASSEAASDYGYTF.

The chain recombines TRBV7-9 with TRBJ1-1, with 9 bases aligning to TRBD1. V dropped 5 bases and J dropped 10; count of bases not matched to a gene: 8. Germline CDR1 SEHNR, CDR2 FQNEAQ (reference sequence). The CDR3 has 13 residues. This chain's CDR3 is CASSRGQGSGAFF. In DNA form, the CDR3 reads TGTGCCAGCAGCCGGGGACAGGGTTCGGGAGCTTTCTTT.

Here the CDR3 reads CASSQAEDRRGYGYTF. The CDR3, as DNA: TGTGCCAGCAGCCAAGCGGAGGACAGGCGGGGCTATGGCTACACCTTC. V is TRBV14 and J is TRBJ1-2; 7 bases line up with TRBD1. Trimming took 1 base from V and 4 from J; bases not matched to a gene: 9. Germline values: CDR1 SGHDN, CDR2 FVKESK. CDR3 length: 16 amino acids.

This clone was counted once. The chain recombines TRBV7-2 with TRBJ2-5; the D gene is possibly TRBD2 (6 bases). Germline V CDR1 and CDR2: SGHTA, FQGNSA. CDR3 size: 14 residues. V lost 0 bases and J lost 2, with 7 bases in between. CDR3 coding DNA: TGTGCCAGCAGCTTAGCGCGGGGACAAGAGACCCAGTACTTC. Translated: CASSLARGQETQYF.

This clone was counted between two and nine times. This sequence joins TRBV6-5 and TRBJ1-3; 9 bases agree with TRBD1. In germline, CDR1 is MNHEY, CDR2 SVGAGI. The CDR3 is 15 amino acids. Losses at the gene ends were 4 bases for V and 2 bases for J; bases not matched to a gene: 3. CDR3 in DNA: TGTGCCAGCAGTTTCGGACAGGGGACTGGAAACACCATATATTTT. Translation gives CASSFGQGTGNTIYF.

This clone was recorded only once. The chain combines TRBV29-1 with TRBJ2-1; TRBD1 might be the D (6 bases). CDR1 is SQVTM and CDR2 is ANQGSEA in the germline V gene. The CDR3 has 14 residues. V lost 7 bases and J 4 bases, leaving 17 bases between the germline ends. The CDR3 nucleotides read TGCAGCGGAGGACAGCTTATAAGTTACAATGAGCAGTTCTTC. It encodes CSGGQLISYNEQFF.

The V and J genes are TRBV19 and TRBJ1-1; no clear D gene. The CDR3 spans 13 residues. V was shortened by 7 bases and J by 1 base, with 10 bases between the two germline ends. Germline-derived CDR1 and CDR2 are LNHDA and SQIVND (reference sequence). The chain's CDR3 is CASTRAPNTEAFF. For the CDR3, the DNA is TGTGCCAGTACCCGCGCCCCGAACACTGAAGCTTTCTTT.

The gene calls are TRBV7-9 and TRBJ1-1; unclear D gene. Trimming left V 1 base short and J 4 bases short, with 10 bases between. CDR1 is SEHNR and CDR2 is FQNEAQ in the germline V gene (reference sequence). This CDR3 has 14 residues. The CDR3, as DNA: TGTGCCAGCAGCTTAGAGATCGGGGTCACTGAAGCTTTCTTT. Translation gives CASSLEIGVTEAFF.

The chain couples TRBV6-5 to TRBJ2-3, with D unresolved. V lost 4 bases, J lost 2 bases, and 10 bases lay in between. Germline loops: CDR1 MNHEY, CDR2 SVGAGI. The CDR3 is 14 amino acids. In nucleotides, the CDR3 is TGTGCCAGCAGTTCCAGAACCTTCACAGATACGCAGTATTTT. The encoded protein is CASSSRTFTDTQYF.

The chain links TRBV6-5 to TRBJ1-5, with D possibly being TRBD1 (6 bases). CDR3 size: 13 residues. The germline gives CDR1 MNHEY, CDR2 SVGAGI. The V and J ends lost 4 bases and 7 bases respectively, with 11 bases between them. The CDR3: CASSSTGIQPQHF. The CDR3, as DNA: TGTGCCAGCAGTTCCACAGGGATCCAGCCCCAGCATTTT.

The J gene is TRBJ1-5, the V gene TRBV4-1; tentative D call: TRBD1 (6 bases). Trimming took 1 base from V and 7 from J, leaving 14 bases between them. The V gene's germline CDR1 is MGHRA and CDR2 YSYEKL. The CDR3 runs to 15 residues. The DNA for the CDR3 is TGCGCCAGCAGCCAAGTTGCAGGGGACGGGCAGCCCCAGCATTTT. Amino acids: CASSQVAGDGQPQHF.

The chain couples TRBV28 to TRBJ1-5, with D tentatively TRBD1 (5 bases). Trimming pared 3 bases from V and 1 base from J, leaving 10 bases between. The CDR3 consists of 15 residues. Per the germline V gene, CDR1 is MDHEN and CDR2 is SYDVKM. CDR3 in DNA: TGTGCCAGCAGTTTCCTGACAGTCAGCAATCAGCCCCAGCATTTT. Translation gives CASSFLTVSNQPQHF.

This chain uses TRBV6-1 with TRBJ2-5; TRBD1 aligns across 9 bases. The end of the DNA is better explained by TRBJ2-7, so the J call may be wrong. This CDR3 is built from 13 residues. Germline V gives CDR1 MNHNS, CDR2 SASEGT. In DNA, the CDR3 is TGTGCCACCAATGACAGGGGGGTCGGCGAGCAGTACTTC. As protein: CATNDRGVGEQYF.

V gene TRBV2 combines with J gene TRBJ2-7; 7 nucleotides match TRBD2. The germline V gene encodes CDR1 SNHLY and CDR2 FYNNEI. The junction had 3 bases not matched to a gene; V was cut back by 1 base and J by 0 bases. The CDR3 length is 15 residues. CDR3 DNA: TGTGCCAGCAGTGAAGGTAGCGGGTTCTCCTACGAGCAGTACTTC. It encodes CASSEGSGFSYEQYF.